These 11 T cell receptor beta chains were all obtained from the same sample, sequenced in a study of blood T cell repertoires in COVID-19. This table comes from immunoSEQ multiplex PCR, and its TCRdb copy is limited to in-frame clones, with some not included. The table has 250,000 to 300,000 clones, around 90% seen once. The sequencing input was PBMCs or T cells enriched from blood (not recorded which). These receptors all come from a human donor in a cohort exposed to, infected with or recovered from COVID-19 (not recorded which). The donor label of this sample is uncertain.

The rearrangement joins TRBV19 to TRBJ2-5; the match to TRBD2 covers 10 bases. The CDR3 length is 16 residues. Germline assignment: CDR1 LNHDA and CDR2 SQIVND (reference sequence). After removal of 3 bases from V and 6 bases from J, the junction contained 10 bases not matched to a gene. CDR3 loop: CASSITGTSEVKTQYF. CDR3 nucleotides: TGTGCCAGTAGTATCACCGGGACTAGCGAGGTAAAGACCCAGTACTTC.

This rearrangement joins TRBV28 to TRBJ1-6; D not certain. The V gene's germline CDR1 is MDHEN and CDR2 SYDVKM. There are 14 residues in the CDR3. V dropped 4 bases and J dropped 5 bases, with 9 bases sitting between them. CDR3 protein: CASSSPPNNSPLHF. The CDR3 DNA reads TGTGCCAGCAGTTCCCCCCCTAATAATTCACCCCTCCACTTT. The variable domain in full, completed from reference TRBV28 and TRBJ1-6, reads DVKVTQSSRYLVKRTGEKVFLECVQDMDHENMFWYRQDPGLGLRLIYFSYDVKMKEKGDIPEGYSVSREKKERFSLILESASTNQTSMYLCASSSPPNNSPLHFGNGTRLTVT.

V gene TRBV5-1 combines with J gene TRBJ2-7, with D tentatively TRBD2 (5 bases). The CDR3 loop spans 13 amino acids. The germline V gene encodes CDR1 SGHRS and CDR2 YFSETQ. The germline V and J ends were trimmed by 0 bases and 7 bases, with 11 bases remaining between them. The CDR3 bases are TGCGCCAGCAGCTTGGCGGCTAGCTGGGAGCAGTACTTC. It yields the protein CASSLAASWEQYF.

The chain joins TRBV9 to TRBJ1-1; TRBD1 agrees at 7 bases. The CDR3 contains 15 residues. Trimming removed 3 bases from V and 0 bases from J; junction bases left unmatched: 5. CDR1 is SGDLS, CDR2 YYNGEE, per germline. The CDR3 nucleotides read TGTGCCAGCAGCGCGGCGACAGGGTTGAACACTGAAGCTTTCTTT. It specifies CASSAATGLNTEAFF.

This chain's CDR3 is CASRPVGANTEAFF. CDR3 bases: TGTGCCAGTAGACCCGTAGGGGCCAACACTGAAGCTTTCTTT. The chain carries TRBV19 and TRBJ1-1, with a possible D match to TRBD1 (5 bases). Germline V gene lookup returns CDR1 LNHDA and CDR2 SQIVND (reference sequence). CDR3 length: 14 amino acids. V lost 6 bases and J lost 2, with 13 bases in between.

The rearrangement uses TRBV18 and TRBJ1-4, with TRBD1 identical over 7 bases. The CDR3 length is 18 residues. Unmatched junction bases numbered 12, after V lost 3 bases and J lost 2 bases. CDR1 is KGHSH and CDR2 is LQKENI in the germline V gene. DNA for the CDR3: TGTGCCAGCTCACCCCTGGAGGGGGCGCGCGCCACTAATGAAAAACTGTTTTTT. Its translation: CASSPLEGARATNEKLFF.

The CDR3 sequence: CASSLLNYGYTF. The CDR3 DNA is TGTGCCAGCAGCCTACTCAACTATGGCTACACCTTC. The chain has TRBV3-1 (or the pseudogene TRBV3-2) and TRBJ1-2, with no clear D. The CDR3 sequence is 12 residues long. Germline V CDR1 and CDR2: LGHDT, YNNKEL (reference sequence). V was trimmed by 4 bases and J by 2 bases, leaving 5 bases between them.

The V and J genes are TRBV4-1 and TRBJ2-3; the match to TRBD2 covers 8 bases. The CDR3 covers 18 residues. Germline V lookup: CDR1 MGHRA, CDR2 YSYEKL. V lost 0 bases and J lost 2; bases outside the gene matches: 10. CDR3 region: CASSQDPELADVTDTQYF. The CDR3 bases are TGCGCCAGCAGCCAAGACCCCGAACTAGCGGATGTCACAGATACGCAGTATTTT.

The chain employs TRBV12-5 and TRBJ2-7; 7 bases are shared with TRBD1. The CDR3 is made up of 13 amino acids. The V gene end was trimmed by 6 bases and the J gene end by 2 bases; junction bases not matched to a gene: 4. CDR1 and CDR2 (germline): LGHNT, FRNRAP. The CDR3 spells CASGQGSAYEQYF. The CDR3 bases are TGTGCTAGTGGACAGGGGTCAGCCTACGAGCAGTACTTC.

This chain uses TRBV5-1 with TRBJ1-5; no clear D gene. Germline V gene lookup returns CDR1 SGHRS and CDR2 YFSETQ. The CDR3 is 15 amino acids. V lost 1 base and J lost 0, with 8 bases in between. CDR3 region: CASSLYGDSNQPQHF. The CDR3 region has the DNA TGCGCCAGCAGCTTGTACGGGGATAGCAATCAGCCCCAGCATTTT.

In its sample, this clone was seen once. The chain employs TRBV5-1 and TRBJ1-2; D not resolved. The V gene lost 0 bases and the J gene lost 5 bases, with 8 bases spanning the gap. In germline, CDR1 is SGHRS, CDR2 YFSETQ. This CDR3 has 13 residues. As DNA, the CDR3 is TGCGCCAGCAGCTTGGATACGGGGTATGGCTACACCTTC. Encoded protein: CASSLDTGYGYTF.